These 12 T cell receptor beta chains were all obtained from the same sample, sequenced in a study of T cells after yellow fever vaccination. TCRdb processed the 5' RACE reads anew with MiXCR; each CDR3 protein has one entry. The table shows hundreds of thousands of distinct CDR3 sequences, with about 9.5% occurring only once. The sample consisted of PBMCs, taken on the day of the first yellow fever vaccination. These receptor sequences come from a man aged 18 to 29 who received the YFV17D yellow fever vaccine.

This clonotype was counted between two and nine times. This chain joins TRBV28 and TRBJ1-1, with 10 bases fitting TRBD1. Germline V gene lookup returns CDR1 MDHEN and CDR2 SYDVKM. The J segment lost 10 bases and the V segment lost 6 bases, leaving 8 bases of the junction unmatched. This CDR3 contains 13 residues. CDR3 in DNA: TGTGCCAGCAGCTCCCGGGACAGGGGACGAGCTTTCTTT. Its protein is CASSSRDRGRAFF.

This clonotype was observed many times. J is TRBJ2-3 and V is TRBV6-5; D unclear. The CDR3 is 11 residues long. V dropped 2 bases and J dropped 6 bases, with 3 bases sitting between them. Germline CDR1 is MNHEY and CDR2 is SVGAGI. The DNA of the CDR3 is TGTGCCAGCAGTTACGTGGATACGCAGTATTTT. Residues: CASSYVDTQYF.

The CDR3 DNA reads as TGTGCCAGCAGTCCTCTCCTCCAGGGGGCTAGTGGCTACACCTTC. Protein: CASSPLLQGASGYTF. J is TRBJ1-2 and V is TRBV12-3 or TRBV12-4, with 8 bases fitting TRBD1. The CDR3 runs to 15 residues. V was pared by 5 bases and J by 7 bases, with 12 bases of the junction left unmatched.

This clonotype was counted only a few times. V usage is TRBV20-1 and J usage is TRBJ1-1, with unresolved D. This CDR3 spans 12 amino acids. Germline V gene sequence: CDR1 DFQATT, CDR2 SNEGSKA (reference sequence). The ends were cut back, 5 bases at V and 7 bases at J, with 14 bases in the middle. CDR3 coding DNA: TGCAGTGCTCCGACCCTATTTGGTGAAGCTTTCTTT. Translated, it gives CSAPTLFGEAFF.

This clonotype was detected ten times or more. Written as DNA, the CDR3 is TGTGCCAGCAGTTTACAAGCGGGGGGTCCCGGGGAGACCCAGTACTTC. It codes for CASSLQAGGPGETQYF. The chain uses TRBV12-3 or TRBV12-4 and TRBJ2-5; the match to TRBD2 covers 9 bases. This CDR3 is built from 16 residues. The trim removed 2 bases at V and 5 bases at J, leaving 9 bases unmatched.

The chain employs TRBV20-1 and TRBJ1-2; the match to TRBD1 covers 8 bases. CDR1 and CDR2 from the germline V gene are DFQATT and SNEGSKA (reference sequence). The length of the CDR3 is 14 residues. V shed 3 bases and J 2 bases; nucleotides not matched to a gene: 5. The DNA of the CDR3 is TGCAGTGCTAGTGGACAGGGAACCAACTATGGCTACACCTTC. Its translation: CSASGQGTNYGYTF.

The chain recombines TRBV12-3 or TRBV12-4 with TRBJ1-5; 7 nucleotides line up with TRBD1. CDR3 length: 14 amino acids. With 8 bases clipped from V and 4 bases from J, the junction kept 8 bases outside the gene matches. The CDR3 DNA is TGTGCCAGCGGCGGGGACAGAGCAAATCAGCCCCAGCATTTT. This encodes CASGGDRANQPQHF.

The V and J genes are TRBV7-2 and TRBJ2-7; D remains ambiguous. Germline values: CDR1 SGHTA, CDR2 FQGNSA. The CDR3 totals 14 residues. Deletions cut 1 base from V and 2 bases from J, with 9 bases between. The CDR3 region is CASSLGSPPYEQYV. In nucleotides, the CDR3 is TGTGCCAGCAGCTTAGGATCCCCCCCCTACGAGCAGTACGTC.

This clonotype turned up a few times. The V gene is TRBV27, the J gene TRBJ2-3; D is undetermined. Germline V gene lookup returns CDR1 MNHEY and CDR2 SMNVEV (reference sequence). With 5 bases removed from V and 2 bases from J, the gap between germline ends came to 11 bases. The CDR3 contains 14 residues. The CDR3 DNA follows: TGTGCCAGCAGTGTGAGTCCTAACACAGATACGCAGTATTTT. Amino acid sequence: CASSVSPNTDTQYF.

The chain has TRBV27 and TRBJ2-1, with D possibly called TRBD1 or TRBD2 (5 bases each). Germline loops: CDR1 MNHEY, CDR2 SMNVEV (reference sequence). With 3 bases removed from V and 8 bases from J, the gap between germline ends came to 14 bases. The CDR3 totals 14 residues. The CDR3 DNA follows: TGTGCCAGCAGTTTGGGGACGGGTTTATATGAGCAGTTCTTC. Translated: CASSLGTGLYEQFF.

This clonotype has a handful of counts. The chain has TRBV11-2 and TRBJ1-4, with D uncertain. CDR3 length: 13 amino acids. V was clipped by 5 bases and J by 7 bases, with 11 bases between them. The germline gives CDR1 SGHAT, CDR2 FQNNGV. The CDR3 is CASSPALAEKLFF. DNA for the CDR3: TGTGCCAGCAGCCCCGCGTTGGCTGAAAAACTGTTTTTT.

This clonotype occurred a few times. The CDR3 DNA follows: TGTGCCAGCAGTTTCGTGGGGGTAGAGCAGTTCTTC. Its protein is CASSFVGVEQFF. The chain has TRBV12-3 or TRBV12-4 and TRBJ2-1, with D tentatively TRBD1 or TRBD2 (5 bases each). Trimming removed 3 bases at V and 10 bases at J, with 10 bases between. The CDR3 has 12 residues.